The 19 T cell receptor beta chains below all came from one sample that was sequenced in a study of neurological immune-mediated disorders. TCRdb analysed the 5' RACE reads with MiXCR anew, one entry per CDR3 protein. Of tens of thousands of distinct CDR3 sequences listed, around 5% are singletons. Sequenced input: PBMCs. These receptors came from a woman in her forties or fifties with multiple sclerosis.

This clonotype came up many times. The gene calls are TRBV7-8 and TRBJ2-7; 9 nucleotides agree with TRBD1. The V gene end was trimmed by 3 bases and the J gene end by 3 bases; junction bases not matched to a gene: 15. The CDR3 has 18 residues. Germline values: CDR1 SGHVS, CDR2 FQNEAQ. CDR3 loop: CASSFGRLPGTGSYEQYV. The CDR3 DNA reads as TGTGCCAGCAGCTTTGGTCGCTTACCCGGGACAGGGAGCTACGAGCAGTACGTC.

There are many counts of this clonotype. This rearrangement joins TRBV5-1 to TRBJ2-1; TRBD2 matches 10 bases. The CDR3 is 16 amino acids. The ends lost 0 bases at V and 10 bases at J; junction bases unmatched: 10. Germline-derived CDR1 and CDR2 are SGHRS and YFSETQ. The CDR3 loop is CASSLALAGTPREQFF. DNA for the CDR3: TGCGCCAGCAGCTTGGCACTAGCGGGGACCCCCAGGGAGCAGTTCTTC. Full variable domain (outside the CDR3, taken from reference TRBV5-1 and TRBJ2-1): KAGVTQTPRYLIKTRGQQVTLSCSPISGHRSVSWYQQTPGQGLQFLFEYFSETQRNKGNFPGRFSGRQFSNSRSEMNVSTLELGDSALYLCASSLALAGTPREQFFGPGTRLTVL.

This clonotype has at least ten counts. V is TRBV20-1 and J is TRBJ1-1; 8 positions agree with TRBD1. The CDR3 extends over 16 amino acids. V shed 4 bases, J shed 0 bases, and the junction held 10 bases outside the gene matches. CDR1 DFQATT and CDR2 SNEGSKA come from the germline V gene (reference sequence). The CDR3 spells CSATDRDHSMNTEAFF. In nucleotides, the CDR3 is TGCAGTGCTACGGACAGGGACCACTCGATGAACACTGAAGCTTTCTTT.

This clonotype was seen repeatedly, ten times or more. The V gene is TRBV20-1, the J gene TRBJ1-4; D ambiguous. The CDR3 sequence is 12 residues long. Germline CDR1 and CDR2: DFQATT and SNEGSKA (reference sequence). Between the trimmed V and J ends, which lost 6 bases and 7 bases, there was a span of 12 bases. DNA for the CDR3: TGCAGTGCCCAAAGGGCAGGTGAAAAACTGTTTTTT. Its protein product is CSAQRAGEKLFF.

This clonotype appeared many times. The CDR3 DNA reads TGCGCCAGCAGCCCGACATTAAACTATGGCTACACCTTC. Translation gives CASSPTLNYGYTF. The chain uses TRBV5-1 and TRBJ1-2, with D unresolved. The CDR3 sequence is 13 residues long. The V gene's germline CDR1 is SGHRS and CDR2 YFSETQ. The V end lost 4 bases, the J end lost 2 bases, and 9 bases lay between the germline ends.

This clonotype was picked up many times. This chain links TRBV20-1 with TRBJ1-4; no definite D call. The V and J ends lost 6 bases and 7 bases respectively, with 15 bases between them. Germline loops: CDR1 DFQATT, CDR2 SNEGSKA (reference sequence). CDR3 length: 13 amino acids. Here the CDR3 reads CSALGEGGEKLFF. The CDR3 nucleotides are TGCAGTGCCCTGGGTGAGGGAGGTGAAAAACTGTTTTTT.

This clonotype was seen many times. The chain is built from TRBV12-3 or TRBV12-4 and TRBJ1-6; 9 bases fit TRBD1. The length of the CDR3 is 14 residues. V shed 6 bases and J 9 bases; nucleotides not matched to a gene: 6. This CDR3 is CASRPTGGRSPLHF. DNA of the CDR3: TGTGCCAGCAGGCCGACAGGGGGACGTTCACCCCTCCACTTT.

This clonotype was seen many times. The J gene is TRBJ2-1, the V gene TRBV12-3 or TRBV12-4, with D tentatively TRBD2 (7 bases). This CDR3 has 14 amino acids. The V and J ends lost 5 bases and 9 bases respectively, with 17 bases between them. The CDR3 DNA sequence: TGTGCCAGCAGTACTGACGGGGGGCATGGTGAGCAGTTCTTC. Encoded protein: CASSTDGGHGEQFF.

This clonotype was recorded many times. The chain uses TRBV2 and TRBJ2-5, with 13 bases matching TRBD2. Germline V CDR1 and CDR2: SNHLY, FYNNEI. J lost 0 bases, V lost 3 bases, and 7 bases had no gene match. The CDR3 totals 18 residues. The CDR3: CASSERTSGGYYQETQYF. CDR3 DNA sequence: TGTGCCAGCAGTGAGAGGACTAGCGGGGGTTATTACCAAGAGACCCAGTACTTC. The full variable domain, completed using reference TRBV2 and TRBJ2-5, is EPEVTQTPSHQVTQMGQEVILRCVPISNHLYFYWYRQILGQKVEFLVSFYNNEISEKSEIFDDQFSVERPDGSNFTLKIRSTKLEDSAMYFCASSERTSGGYYQETQYFGPGTRLLVL.

This clonotype is deemed medium-sized (0.01 to 0.1%). The chain recombines TRBV6-2 or TRBV6-3 with TRBJ2-2; a weak D match, TRBD2 (5 bases). V lost 7 bases to trimming and J lost 6 bases, with 15 bases between them. This CDR3 has 14 residues. Germline CDR1 reads MNHEY; CDR2 reads SVGEGT. The CDR3 protein is CASTKKGEAGELFF. DNA of the CDR3: TGTGCCAGCACCAAAAAGGGAGAGGCCGGGGAGCTGTTTTTT.

This clonotype has at least ten counts. J is TRBJ2-3 and V is TRBV28; TRBD2 aligns across 10 bases. CDR3 length: 15 residues. V trimming: 6 bases; J trimming: 1 base; junction bases outside the gene matches: 4. Germline CDR1 and CDR2: MDHEN and SYDVKM. Here the CDR3 reads CASSNLAGGTDTQYF. The CDR3, as DNA: TGTGCCAGCAGCAATCTAGCGGGAGGCACAGATACGCAGTATTTT.

This clonotype was seen many times. The chain has TRBV11-2 and TRBJ2-7, with D perhaps TRBD1 or TRBD2 (5 bases each). The V gene lost 1 base and the J gene lost 2 bases, with 9 bases spanning the gap. This CDR3 spans 14 amino acids. Germline V CDR1 and CDR2: SGHAT, FQNNGV. CDR3 in DNA: TGTGCCAGCAGCTTAGTAGGGACGACCTACGAGCAGTACTTC. It specifies CASSLVGTTYEQYF.

This clonotype has a count of ten or more. The rearrangement joins TRBV3-1 to TRBJ1-2; D unclear. Germline CDR1 reads LGHDT; CDR2 reads YNNKEL (reference sequence). The CDR3 runs 14 residues. Trimming pared 4 bases from V and 1 base from J, leaving 10 bases between. CDR3 DNA sequence: TGTGCCAGCAGCCGAGAGGTCGGTAACTATGGCTACACCTTC. This codes for CASSREVGNYGYTF.

This clonotype was observed at least ten times. The gene calls are TRBV7-2 and TRBJ2-2, with D possibly being TRBD2 (5 bases). V lost 5 bases to trimming and J lost 2 bases, with 15 bases between them. Germline CDR1 SGHTA, CDR2 FQGNSA. The CDR3 runs 16 residues. The CDR3 spells CASSPDEGPNTGELFF. The CDR3 coding sequence is TGTGCCAGCAGCCCTGATGAGGGTCCAAACACCGGGGAGCTGTTTTTT.

By sample fraction, this clonotype is medium-sized. The V gene is TRBV7-6, the J gene TRBJ2-2, with TRBD1 matching 7 bases. The CDR3 sequence is 13 residues long. With 2 bases clipped from V and 6 bases from J, the junction kept 0 bases outside the gene matches. Germline values: CDR1 SGHVS, CDR2 FNYEAQ. CDR3 sequence reads: CASSLQGAGELFF. As DNA, the CDR3 is TGTGCCAGCAGCTTACAGGGGGCCGGGGAGCTGTTTTTT.

This clonotype was seen ten or more times. J is TRBJ1-1 and V is TRBV28, with D possibly matching TRBD1 (5 bases). The CDR3 sequence is 13 residues long. Germline CDR1 is MDHEN and CDR2 is SYDVKM. V was shortened by 5 bases and J by 6 bases, with 13 bases between the two germline ends. The DNA of the CDR3 is TGTGCCAGCAGTCCTGCGACAGTCCCTGAAGCTTTCTTT. Encoded protein: CASSPATVPEAFF.

This clonotype was observed at least ten times. The rearrangement links TRBV13 to TRBJ2-3; perhaps TRBD2 as D (6 bases). Germline CDR1 and CDR2: PRHDT and FYEKMQ (reference sequence). The CDR3 is made up of 15 amino acids. V was trimmed by 6 bases and J by 4 bases, leaving 17 bases between them. Here the CDR3 reads CASSAGSSFSDTQYF. The CDR3 region has the DNA TGTGCCAGCAGTGCGGGGTCCTCCTTTTCAGATACGCAGTATTTT. The whole variable domain, filled in from reference TRBV13 and TRBJ2-3, reads AAGVIQSPRHLIKEKRETATLKCYPIPRHDTVYWYQQGPGQDPQFLISFYEKMQSDKGSIPDRFSAQQFSDYHSELNMSSLELGDSALYFCASSAGSSFSDTQYFGPGTRLTVL.

This clonotype was picked up many times. The chain is built from TRBV7-2 and TRBJ2-1; D is undetermined. In germline, CDR1 is SGHTA, CDR2 FQGNSA. The CDR3 has 11 amino acids. Trimming left V 4 bases short and J 9 bases short, with 7 bases between. CDR3 amino acids: CASSSPVEQFF. In DNA, the CDR3 is TGTGCCAGCAGCTCCCCAGTTGAGCAGTTCTTC. The full variable domain, in which reference TRBV7-2 and TRBJ2-1 provide the parts outside the CDR3, is GAGVSQSPSNKVTEKGKDVELRCDPISGHTALYWYRQSLGQGLEFLIYFQGNSAPDKSGLPSDRFSAERTGGSVSTLTIQRTQQEDSAVYLCASSSPVEQFFGPGTRLTVL.

A note on this clonotype: A clone one base away is much larger, so this may be a read error. The chain has TRBV21-1 and TRBJ1-2. TRBV21-1 is a pseudogene segment. The CDR3 is made up of 12 amino acids. The CDR3 DNA sequence: TGTGCCAGCAGCGGGAAGAGATATGGCTACACCTTC. Encoded protein: CASSGKRYGYTF.